Shown below are 16 T cell receptor beta chains from a single sample sequenced in a study of blood T cell repertoires in COVID-19. Sequencing used immunoSEQ multiplex PCR; TCRdb keeps in-frame clones, though not all of them. The sample carries about 190,000 clones, about 88% recorded once. The sample was peripheral blood. The receptor set was obtained from a woman aged 40 to 50 who had recovered from COVID-19.

The chain recombines TRBV6-6 with TRBJ2-1; 10 nucleotides align to TRBD1. The CDR3 is made up of 14 amino acids. Germline V lookup: CDR1 MNHNY, CDR2 SVGAGI (reference sequence). V was clipped by 6 bases and J by 7 bases; unmatched bases: 6. The CDR3: CASSPWDRGNEQFF. The CDR3 DNA reads TGTGCCAGCAGCCCCTGGGACAGGGGTAATGAGCAGTTCTTC.

The J gene is TRBJ1-4, the V gene TRBV30; the D gene is possibly TRBD1 (5 bases). The V end lost 1 base, the J end lost 3 bases, and 15 bases lay between the germline ends. Germline V gives CDR1 GTSNPN, CDR2 SVGIG (reference sequence). This CDR3 has 16 residues. The CDR3 here is CAWSGLGQGSNEKLFF. The CDR3 region has the DNA TGTGCCTGGAGTGGATTAGGACAAGGATCTAATGAAAAACTGTTTTTT.

CDR3 loop: CASSQDDRGFDEQYF. Written as DNA, the CDR3 is TGCGCCAGCAGCCAGGATGACAGGGGGTTCGACGAGCAGTACTTC. The chain links TRBV4-1 to TRBJ2-7; 9 bases agree with TRBD1. With 3 bases clipped from V and 5 bases from J, the junction kept 8 bases outside the gene matches. The CDR3 spans 15 residues. Germline V gives CDR1 MGHRA, CDR2 YSYEKL.

This rearrangement joins TRBV3-1 (or the pseudogene TRBV3-2) to TRBJ2-1, with TRBD2 matching 13 bases. The length of the CDR3 is 17 residues. CDR1 and CDR2 from the germline V gene are LGHDT and YNNKEL (reference sequence). V shed 0 bases, J shed 7 bases, and the junction held 6 bases outside the gene matches. The CDR3 region has the DNA TGTGCCAGCAGCCAAGAACAGGGGACTAGCGGGAAAAATGAGCAGTTCTTC. Residues: CASSQEQGTSGKNEQFF.

The gene calls are TRBV5-6 and TRBJ2-7; 13 bases match TRBD2. Germline trimming cut 4 bases from V and 6 bases from J; bases unmatched to any gene: 4. This CDR3 comprises 14 residues. Per the germline V gene, CDR1 is SGHDT and CDR2 is YYEEEE. The chain's CDR3 is CASSPRTSGSEQYF. The CDR3 region has the DNA TGTGCCAGCAGCCCTAGGACTAGCGGGAGCGAGCAGTACTTC.

The chain employs TRBV2 and TRBJ2-4; maybe TRBD1 (5 bases). Germline V gives CDR1 SNHLY, CDR2 FYNNEI. This CDR3 has 12 residues. Trimming took off 6 bases at V and 5 bases at J, with 8 bases between the two ends. The CDR3 coding sequence is TGTGCCAGCAGGGGGCCAGAAAACATTCAGTACTTC. Amino acids: CASRGPENIQYF.

The rearrangement links TRBV5-1 to TRBJ2-2; 7 nucleotides agree with TRBD1. The V gene's germline CDR1 is SGHRS and CDR2 YFSETQ. The CDR3 runs to 14 residues. The ends lost 0 bases at V and 4 bases at J; junction bases unmatched: 0. This CDR3 is CASSLGQGTGELFF. Here the CDR3 DNA reads TGCGCCAGCAGCTTGGGACAGGGCACCGGGGAGCTGTTTTTT.

This clone was picked up one time. The rearrangement uses TRBV5-1 and TRBJ2-5; D may be TRBD2 (6 bases). CDR1 and CDR2 (germline): SGHRS, YFSETQ. The CDR3 contains 19 residues. Trimming took 4 bases from V and 7 from J, leaving 32 bases between them. The CDR3 bases are TGCGCCAGCAGCGCCAGACTAGTTTCGACAAACCAAAAGACGGGGACCCAGTACTTC. Residues: CASSARLVSTNQKTGTQYF.

This chain joins TRBV28 and TRBJ2-7; D might be TRBD2 (6 bases). Germline values: CDR1 MDHEN, CDR2 SYDVKM. Trimming removed 5 bases from V and 5 bases from J, with 16 bases in between. This CDR3 region has 14 residues. CDR3 DNA: TGTGCCAGCAGTCCCCCCCCGGGGAGGAACGAGCAGTACTTC. Its translation: CASSPPPGRNEQYF.

The V call is TRBV2, the J call TRBJ2-7; D is possibly TRBD2 (5 bases). The CDR3 length is 15 residues. V was clipped by 6 bases and J by 3 bases, with 18 bases between them. Germline V gene data show CDR1 as SNHLY and CDR2 as FYNNEI. Written as DNA, the CDR3 is TGTGCCAGCAGACTCCAGGTCTCGAGGGTCTACGAGCAGTACTTC. This encodes CASRLQVSRVYEQYF.

This rearrangement joins TRBV6-6 to TRBJ2-5; 9 nucleotides align to TRBD1. The J call is doubtful: the DNA matches TRBJ2-7 better. Germline lookup yields CDR1 MNHNY and CDR2 SVGAGI (reference sequence). The CDR3 length is 15 residues. The CDR3 region has the DNA TGTGCCAGCAGCCGTCAACAGGGGGCCTCCTACGAGCAGTACTTC. Protein: CASSRQQGASYEQYF.

The chain uses TRBV7-2 and TRBJ2-7; the D gene is possibly TRBD2 (6 bases). V was shortened by 1 base and J by 2 bases, with 12 bases between the two germline ends. The CDR3 consists of 15 residues. Germline V gene lookup returns CDR1 SGHTA and CDR2 FQGNSA. DNA for the CDR3: TGTGCCAGCAGCTTAGACGCCTCGGGGGCCTACGAGCAGTACTTC. Encoded protein: CASSLDASGAYEQYF.

The V gene is TRBV20-1, the J gene TRBJ1-2; D possibly corresponds to TRBD1 (5 bases). The CDR3 totals 14 residues. Trimming removed 3 bases from V and 8 bases from J, with 19 bases in between. Germline assignment: CDR1 DFQATT and CDR2 SNEGSKA (reference sequence). CDR3 in DNA: TGCAGTGCTAGTCATCGGCATGGGGCCGACGGCTACACCTTC. This encodes CSASHRHGADGYTF.

This rearrangement joins TRBV20-1 to TRBJ2-7; tentative D call: TRBD1 (7 bases). This CDR3 is 16 amino acids long. Trimming shortened V by 3 bases and J by 3 bases, and 21 bases separated the two germline ends. Germline V gives CDR1 DFQATT, CDR2 SNEGSKA (reference sequence). In nucleotides, the CDR3 is TGCAGTGCTAGTGGTTCAGGGGGAGGCGATTACTACGAGCAGTACTTC. Its protein product is CSASGSGGGDYYEQYF.

A word on this clone: The sample holds other DNA sequences that translate to the same CDR3. The gene calls are TRBV6-5 and TRBJ2-5; the match to TRBD1 covers 7 bases. Germline CDR1 and CDR2: MNHEY and SVGAGI. This CDR3 is built from 12 residues. V gave up 6 bases and J gave up 5 bases; unmatched junction bases: 3. The CDR3 reads CASRPTGETQYF. DNA of the CDR3: TGTGCCAGCAGACCGACAGGGGAGACCCAGTACTTC.

The chain links TRBV2 to TRBJ2-2; D perhaps matches TRBD2 (6 bases). Deletions cut 4 bases from V and 6 bases from J, with 9 bases between. The CDR3 contains 13 residues. Germline V gene data show CDR1 as SNHLY and CDR2 as FYNNEI. CDR3 DNA sequence: TGTGCCAGCAGTGGGGAGGTGGCCGGGGAGCTGTTTTTT. It specifies CASSGEVAGELFF.